The 27 T cell receptor beta chains in this list originate from one sample, sequenced in a study of cytomegalovirus exposure and HLA in healthy donors. The study ran its PCR with 60 Vbeta and 13 Jbeta primers. Here immunoSEQ multiplex PCR was the method, and the copy in TCRdb shows in-frame clones only, minus some. The sample gives around 80,000 clones, roughly 78% of which show up once; 3.5% to 5.5% is in the top ten. Sample: PBMCs. The receptor source for this set is a man in his forties or fifties in good health and CMV-seronegative.

The J gene is TRBJ2-1, the V gene TRBV7-9; the D gene is possibly TRBD2 (6 bases). The germline CDR1 and CDR2 sequences are SEHNR and FQNEAQ (reference sequence). This CDR3 has 16 residues. V was cut by 2 bases and J by 7 bases, with 18 bases left in between. This CDR3 is CASSLTPGSAGNEQFF. CDR3 DNA sequence: TGTGCCAGCAGCTTAACCCCGGGCTCGGCGGGGAATGAGCAGTTCTTC.

The chain joins TRBV18 to TRBJ2-7; TRBD2 matches 10 bases. The CDR3 has 16 amino acids. With 3 bases clipped from V and 5 bases from J, the junction kept 10 bases outside the gene matches. Germline CDR1 and CDR2: KGHSH and LQKENI. The CDR3: CASSPRVAGGFDEQYF. The CDR3 DNA reads as TGTGCCAGCTCACCGAGGGTAGCGGGAGGCTTCGACGAGCAGTACTTC.

This clone was seen more than once but under ten times. This chain connects TRBV19 to TRBJ2-7; 9 bases are shared with TRBD1. CDR3 size: 15 residues. With V trimmed by 3 bases and J by 5 bases, 8 bases remained unmatched. Germline lookup yields CDR1 LNHDA and CDR2 SQIVND (reference sequence). CDR3 sequence reads: CASSIGRDRVHEQYF. The CDR3, as DNA: TGTGCCAGTAGTATCGGTAGGGACAGGGTCCACGAGCAGTACTTC.

This clone was observed a single time. The J gene is TRBJ2-7, the V gene TRBV13, with 12 bases that match TRBD2. Losses at the gene ends were 6 bases for V and 0 bases for J; bases not matched to a gene: 3. The CDR3 runs to 15 residues. In germline, CDR1 is PRHDT, CDR2 FYEKMQ (reference sequence). CDR3 nucleotide sequence: TGTGCCAGCAGGCTAGCGGGAGGGGGCTCCTACGAGCAGTACTTC. It translates to CASRLAGGGSYEQYF.

CDR3 nucleotides: TGTGCCTGCCAGGGTGGGGGCAATCAGCCCCAGCATTTT. Amino acids: CACQGGGNQPQHF. The chain links TRBV30 to TRBJ1-5; maybe TRBD1 (5 bases). The CDR3 loop spans 13 amino acids. The V end was cut by 6 bases, the J end by 2 bases, with 11 bases between. The V gene's germline CDR1 is GTSNPN and CDR2 SVGIG (reference sequence).

The chain is built from TRBV27 and TRBJ1-5; D may be TRBD1 (5 bases). CDR1 and CDR2 from the germline V gene are MNHEY and SMNVEV (reference sequence). V gave up 4 bases and J gave up 6 bases, with 13 bases separating them. The CDR3 has 14 amino acids. DNA for the CDR3: TGTGCCAGCAGTTGGGCGGGGGGGAGTCAGCCCCAGCATTTT. Residues: CASSWAGGSQPQHF.

This chain uses TRBV30 with TRBJ2-3; 8 nucleotides agree with TRBD2. The CDR3 covers 15 residues. V trimming: 4 bases; J trimming: 0 bases; junction bases outside the gene matches: 6. Germline assignment: CDR1 GTSNPN and CDR2 SVGIG (reference sequence). The CDR3 loop reads CAWTKRGGSTDTQYF. The CDR3 DNA sequence: TGTGCCTGGACCAAACGGGGGGGAAGCACAGATACGCAGTATTTT.

The chain is built from TRBV4-1 and TRBJ2-7; unclear D gene. Trimming left V 1 base short and J 6 bases short, with 13 bases between. CDR1 and CDR2 from the germline V gene are MGHRA and YSYEKL. The CDR3 is 14 amino acids. CDR3 in amino acids: CASSQVPGFFEQYF. The DNA of the CDR3 is TGCGCCAGCAGCCAAGTCCCGGGTTTCTTCGAGCAGTACTTC.

The chain uses TRBV18 and TRBJ2-5; TRBD1 matches 12 bases. The germline V gene has CDR1 KGHSH and CDR2 LQKENI. V dropped 3 bases and J dropped 5; count of bases not matched to a gene: 10. The CDR3 spans 17 residues. The CDR3 loop reads CASSPRSGQGAGETQYF. CDR3 coding DNA: TGTGCCAGCTCACCCCGATCGGGACAGGGGGCCGGGGAGACCCAGTACTTC.

The chain couples TRBV19 to TRBJ2-7; D gene ambiguous. Germline V lookup: CDR1 LNHDA, CDR2 SQIVND (reference sequence). With 1 base removed from V and 5 bases from J, the gap between germline ends came to 9 bases. The CDR3 extends over 13 amino acids. CDR3: CASSIGAINEQYF. In DNA, the CDR3 is TGTGCCAGTAGTATAGGGGCGATCAACGAGCAGTACTTC.

V and J are TRBV30 and TRBJ1-1; D remains ambiguous. Trimming stripped 0 bases from V and 4 bases from J, with 9 bases between. Germline assignment: CDR1 GTSNPN and CDR2 SVGIG (reference sequence). The CDR3 is made up of 13 amino acids. For the CDR3, the DNA is TGTGCCTGGAGTGTATCTGGGAGCACTGAAGCTTTCTTT. Its protein product is CAWSVSGSTEAFF.

The V call is TRBV4-3, the J call TRBJ2-3; D is perhaps TRBD1 (6 bases). Germline assignment: CDR1 LGHNA and CDR2 YSLEER. The CDR3 runs to 14 residues. Deletions cut 0 bases from V and 13 bases from J, with 17 bases between. CDR3 sequence (DNA): TGCGCCAGCAGCCAAGATTTGACTACAGAGGGGGAGTATTTT. It specifies CASSQDLTTEGEYF.

CDR3 in amino acids: CASGPLTAWGSNEQFF. CDR3 DNA sequence: TGTGCCAGCGGCCCCCTGACAGCCTGGGGCTCCAATGAGCAGTTCTTC. The chain combines TRBV19 with TRBJ2-1, with D possibly TRBD1 on 5 matching bases. CDR3 size: 16 residues. Germline V CDR1 and CDR2: LNHDA, SQIVND (reference sequence). Trimming took 9 bases from V and 6 from J, leaving 24 bases between them.

This sequence joins TRBV5-6 and TRBJ1-1, with D unresolved. This CDR3 comprises 14 residues. Trimming removed 3 bases from V and 0 bases from J, with 9 bases in between. Germline V gives CDR1 SGHDT, CDR2 YYEEEE. The DNA of the CDR3 is TGTGCCAGCAGCTCGGGTCCACTGAACACTGAAGCTTTCTTT. This encodes CASSSGPLNTEAFF.

The chain employs TRBV6-5 and TRBJ1-5; D might be TRBD1 (6 bases). The CDR3 extends over 14 amino acids. V lost 6 bases and J lost 7, with 16 bases in between. The germline CDR1 and CDR2 sequences are MNHEY and SVGAGI. For the CDR3, the DNA is TGTGCCAGCAGCTCCTACAGGGAACTACAGCCCCAGCATTTT. Translating it yields CASSSYRELQPQHF.

In nucleotides, the CDR3 is TGTGCCAGCAGCTTAGCGGGACAGGGTAAGGAAGCTTTCTTT. Protein product: CASSLAGQGKEAFF. The chain joins TRBV7-9 to TRBJ1-1; 9 nucleotides align to TRBD1. V shed 0 bases and J 8 bases; nucleotides not matched to a gene: 4. CDR1 SEHNR and CDR2 FQNEAQ come from the germline V gene (reference sequence). The CDR3 is 14 residues long.

The CDR3 coding sequence is TGTGCCAGCAGTTCCGGGAGGGGTAGCTCCTACGAGCAGTACTTC. This translates into CASSSGRGSSYEQYF. The chain combines TRBV28 with TRBJ2-7, with 8 bases aligning to TRBD2. J lost 0 bases, V lost 4 bases, and 5 bases had no gene match. Germline V CDR1 and CDR2: MDHEN, SYDVKM. The CDR3 is 15 amino acids.

V and J are TRBV2 and TRBJ1-5; no reliable D call. CDR1 is SNHLY and CDR2 is FYNNEI in the germline V gene. V lost 5 bases, J lost 9 bases, and 20 bases lay in between. CDR3 size: 15 residues. The CDR3 protein is CASSTRPLGIMPQHF. CDR3 in DNA: TGTGCCAGCAGTACCCGGCCCCTAGGAATTATGCCCCAGCATTTT.

The CDR3 sequence: CASTNGGPGNTEAFF. CDR3 nucleotide sequence: TGTGCCAGCACTAACGGGGGGCCCGGGAACACTGAAGCTTTCTTT. V and J are TRBV6-5 and TRBJ1-1; tentative D call: TRBD1 (6 bases). CDR3 length: 15 amino acids. CDR1 MNHEY and CDR2 SVGAGI come from the germline V gene. V was pared by 7 bases and J by 1 base, with 16 bases between.

To note about this clone: Additional DNA sequences in this sample encode the identical CDR3. The CDR3 loop is CASSWGGSQPQHF. CDR3 bases: TGTGCCAGCAGTTGGGGGGGGAGTCAGCCCCAGCATTTT. The chain joins TRBV27 to TRBJ1-5; perhaps TRBD1 as D (5 bases). Germline V CDR1 and CDR2: MNHEY, SMNVEV (reference sequence). The length of the CDR3 is 13 residues. The germline V and J ends were trimmed by 4 bases and 6 bases, with 10 bases remaining between them.

The chain employs TRBV28 and TRBJ2-7, with TRBD1 as a possible D gene (6 bases). The V and J ends lost 7 bases and 0 bases respectively, with 10 bases between them. This CDR3 spans 13 amino acids. The germline V gene encodes CDR1 MDHEN and CDR2 SYDVKM. CDR3 sequence reads: CASTMDSSYEQYF. The DNA for the CDR3 is TGTGCCAGCACCATGGACAGCTCCTACGAGCAGTACTTC.

The gene calls are TRBV28 and TRBJ1-1; D not certain. Germline lookup yields CDR1 MDHEN and CDR2 SYDVKM. V was pared by 6 bases and J by 3 bases, with 11 bases between. The CDR3 runs to 13 residues. The CDR3 loop reads CASRPSGYTEAFF. The CDR3 coding sequence is TGTGCCAGCAGGCCTAGTGGATACACTGAAGCTTTCTTT.

The chain links TRBV15 to TRBJ1-2; 9 nucleotides line up with TRBD1. Germline trimming cut 5 bases from V and 3 bases from J; bases unmatched to any gene: 7. The CDR3 is 15 amino acids. Germline-derived CDR1 and CDR2 are LNHNV and YYDKDF (reference sequence). Here the CDR3 DNA reads TGTGCCACCAGCCGTTGGACAGGGGATGACTATGGCTACACCTTC. It translates to CATSRWTGDDYGYTF.

This clone was seen only once. The genes are TRBV28 and TRBJ1-5, with D maybe TRBD1 (5 bases). V was shortened by 4 bases and J by 3 bases, with 16 bases between the two germline ends. The CDR3 is made up of 16 amino acids. The germline CDR1 and CDR2 sequences are MDHEN and SYDVKM. CDR3 DNA sequence: TGTGCCAGCAGTTCCCCTATGCGACAGTACAATCAGCCCCAGCATTTT. Translating it yields CASSSPMRQYNQPQHF.

Remarks on this clone: An end of the junction differs from the germline gene, which may be a read error. The V and J genes are TRBV7-7 and TRBJ2-2, with 9 bases matching TRBD1. The CDR3 has 15 amino acids. CDR1 and CDR2 from the germline V gene are SSHAT and FNYEAQ (reference sequence). The CDR3 coding sequence is TGTGCTAGCAGCCCAGACAGGGGGAAGGCCGGGGAGCTGTTTTTT. This translates into CASSPDRGKAGELFF.

V gene TRBV6-4 combines with J gene TRBJ2-1, with 11 bases fitting TRBD2. The CDR3 has 15 residues. Per germline, CDR1 MRHNA and CDR2 SNTAGT. J gave up 6 bases and V 6 bases, and 7 bases lay outside the gene matches. CDR3 bases: TGTGCCAGCAGCCTAGCGGGAGGTTCCCCCAATGAGCAGTTCTTC. Amino acid sequence: CASSLAGGSPNEQFF.

The chain links TRBV18 to TRBJ1-5; 7 positions match TRBD1. The V gene's germline CDR1 is KGHSH and CDR2 LQKENI. This CDR3 comprises 13 residues. The junction had 1 base not matched to a gene; V was cut back by 3 bases and J by 5 bases. The CDR3 bases are TGTGCCAGCTCACCGCAGGGGGATCAGCCCCAGCATTTT. Encoded protein: CASSPQGDQPQHF.